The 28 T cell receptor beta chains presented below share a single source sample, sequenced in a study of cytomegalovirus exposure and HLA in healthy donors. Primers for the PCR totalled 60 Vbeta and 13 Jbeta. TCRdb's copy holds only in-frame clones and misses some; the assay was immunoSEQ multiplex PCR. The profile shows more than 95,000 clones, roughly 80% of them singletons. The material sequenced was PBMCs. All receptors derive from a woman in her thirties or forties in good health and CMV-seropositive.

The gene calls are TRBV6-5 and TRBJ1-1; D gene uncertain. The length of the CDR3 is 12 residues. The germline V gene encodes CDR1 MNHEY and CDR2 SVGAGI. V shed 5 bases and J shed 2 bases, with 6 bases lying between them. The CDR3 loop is CASSQSNTEAFF. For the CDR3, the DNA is TGTGCCAGCAGTCAATCCAACACTGAAGCTTTCTTT.

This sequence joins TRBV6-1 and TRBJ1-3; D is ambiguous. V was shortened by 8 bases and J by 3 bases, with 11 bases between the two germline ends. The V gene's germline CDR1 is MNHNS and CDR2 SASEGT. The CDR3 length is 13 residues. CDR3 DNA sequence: TGTGCCAGCGCTCAGGACTATGGAAACACCATATATTTT. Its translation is CASAQDYGNTIYF.

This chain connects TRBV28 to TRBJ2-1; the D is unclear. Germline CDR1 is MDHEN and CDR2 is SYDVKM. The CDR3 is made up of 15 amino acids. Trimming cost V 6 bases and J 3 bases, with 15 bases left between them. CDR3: CASSSDRFFYNEQFF. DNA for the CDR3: TGTGCCAGCAGCTCCGATCGGTTTTTCTACAATGAGCAGTTCTTC.

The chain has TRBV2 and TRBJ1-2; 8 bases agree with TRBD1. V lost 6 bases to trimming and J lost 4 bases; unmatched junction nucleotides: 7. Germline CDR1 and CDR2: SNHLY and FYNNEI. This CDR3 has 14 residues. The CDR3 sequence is CASSPRTGIYGYTF. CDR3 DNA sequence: TGTGCCAGCAGCCCCCGGACAGGGATCTATGGCTACACCTTC.

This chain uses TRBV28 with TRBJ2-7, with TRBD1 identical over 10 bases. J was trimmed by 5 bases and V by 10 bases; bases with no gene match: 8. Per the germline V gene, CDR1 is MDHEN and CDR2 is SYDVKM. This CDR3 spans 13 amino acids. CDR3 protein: CATHRDRGDEQYF. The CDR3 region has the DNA TGTGCCACCCACCGGGACAGGGGTGACGAGCAGTACTTC.

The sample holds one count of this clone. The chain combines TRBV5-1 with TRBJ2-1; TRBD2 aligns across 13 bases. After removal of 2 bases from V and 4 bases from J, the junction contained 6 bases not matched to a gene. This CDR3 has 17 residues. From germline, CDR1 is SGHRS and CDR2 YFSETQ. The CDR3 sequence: CASSFGLAGDWYNEQFF. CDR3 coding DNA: TGCGCCAGCAGCTTCGGACTAGCGGGAGATTGGTACAATGAGCAGTTCTTC.

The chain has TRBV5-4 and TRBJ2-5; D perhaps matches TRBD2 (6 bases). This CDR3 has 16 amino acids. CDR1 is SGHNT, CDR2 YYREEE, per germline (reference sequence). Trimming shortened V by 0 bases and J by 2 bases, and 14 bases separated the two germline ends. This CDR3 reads CASSLAPAGRQETQYF. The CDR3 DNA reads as TGTGCCAGCAGCTTGGCCCCCGCGGGGCGTCAAGAGACCCAGTACTTC.

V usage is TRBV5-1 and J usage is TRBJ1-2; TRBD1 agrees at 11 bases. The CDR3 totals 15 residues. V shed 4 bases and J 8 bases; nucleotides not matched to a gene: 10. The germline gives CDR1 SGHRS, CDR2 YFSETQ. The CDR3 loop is CASSPDRGPSGGYTF. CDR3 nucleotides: TGCGCCAGCAGCCCGGACAGGGGGCCGAGTGGAGGCTACACCTTC. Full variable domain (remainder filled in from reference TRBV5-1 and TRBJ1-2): KAGVTQTPRYLIKTRGQQVTLSCSPISGHRSVSWYQQTPGQGLQFLFEYFSETQRNKGNFPGRFSGRQFSNSRSEMNVSTLELGDSALYLCASSPDRGPSGGYTFGSGTRLTVV.

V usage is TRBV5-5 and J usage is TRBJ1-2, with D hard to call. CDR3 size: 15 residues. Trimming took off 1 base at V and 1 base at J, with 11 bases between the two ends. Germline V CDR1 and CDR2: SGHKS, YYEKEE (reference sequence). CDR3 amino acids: CASSLHVDHNYGYTF. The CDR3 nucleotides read TGTGCCAGCAGCTTGCACGTAGATCATAACTATGGCTACACCTTC.

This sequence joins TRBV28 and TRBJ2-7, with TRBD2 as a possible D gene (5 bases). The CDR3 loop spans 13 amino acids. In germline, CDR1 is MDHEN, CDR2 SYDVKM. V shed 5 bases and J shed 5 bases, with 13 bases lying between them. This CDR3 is CASSVRVVHEQYF. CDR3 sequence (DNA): TGTGCCAGCAGTGTGAGGGTCGTCCACGAGCAGTACTTC.

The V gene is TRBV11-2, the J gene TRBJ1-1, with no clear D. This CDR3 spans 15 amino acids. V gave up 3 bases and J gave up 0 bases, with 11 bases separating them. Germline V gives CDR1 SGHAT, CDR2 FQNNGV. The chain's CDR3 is CASSFGNQMNTEAFF. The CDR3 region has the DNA TGTGCCAGCAGCTTCGGGAACCAGATGAACACTGAAGCTTTCTTT.

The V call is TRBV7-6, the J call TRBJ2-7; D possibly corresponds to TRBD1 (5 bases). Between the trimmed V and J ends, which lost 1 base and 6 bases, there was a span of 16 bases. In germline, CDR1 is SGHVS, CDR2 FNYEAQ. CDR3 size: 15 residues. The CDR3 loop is CASSLVLGQVPEQYF. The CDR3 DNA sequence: TGTGCCAGCAGCTTAGTCTTAGGACAAGTCCCCGAGCAGTACTTC.

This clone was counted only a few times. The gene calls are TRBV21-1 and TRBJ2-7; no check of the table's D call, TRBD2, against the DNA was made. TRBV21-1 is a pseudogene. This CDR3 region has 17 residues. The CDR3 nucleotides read TGTGCCAGCAGCCAACAGGGCCAGCGGGGGAGCTCCTACGAGCAGTACTTC. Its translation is CASSQQGQRGSSYEQYF.

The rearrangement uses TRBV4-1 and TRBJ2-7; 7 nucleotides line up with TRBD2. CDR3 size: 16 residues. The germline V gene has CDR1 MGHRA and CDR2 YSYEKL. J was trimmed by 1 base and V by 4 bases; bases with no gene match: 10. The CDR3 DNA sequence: TGCGCCAGCAGCCCCGGACTGGCGGGAGTATCCTACGAGCAGTACTTC. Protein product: CASSPGLAGVSYEQYF.

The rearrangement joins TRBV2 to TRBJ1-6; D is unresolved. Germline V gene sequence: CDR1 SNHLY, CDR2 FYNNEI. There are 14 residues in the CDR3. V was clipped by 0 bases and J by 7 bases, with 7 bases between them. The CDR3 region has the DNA TGTGCCAGCAGTGAAGCGCACCTAAATTCACCCCTCCACTTT. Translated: CASSEAHLNSPLHF.

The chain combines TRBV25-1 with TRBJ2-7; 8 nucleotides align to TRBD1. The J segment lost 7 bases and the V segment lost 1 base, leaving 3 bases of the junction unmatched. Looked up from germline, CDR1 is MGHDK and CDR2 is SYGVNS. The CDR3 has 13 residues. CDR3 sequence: CASSEFGDREQYF. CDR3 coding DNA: TGTGCCAGCAGTGAATTTGGGGACAGGGAGCAGTACTTC.

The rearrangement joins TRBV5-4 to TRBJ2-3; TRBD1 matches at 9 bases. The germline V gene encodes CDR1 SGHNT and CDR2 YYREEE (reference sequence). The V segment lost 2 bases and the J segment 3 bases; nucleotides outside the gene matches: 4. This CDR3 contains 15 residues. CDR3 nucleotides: TGTGCCAGCAGCTTTAGGGACAGGGTAACAGATACGCAGTATTTT. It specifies CASSFRDRVTDTQYF.

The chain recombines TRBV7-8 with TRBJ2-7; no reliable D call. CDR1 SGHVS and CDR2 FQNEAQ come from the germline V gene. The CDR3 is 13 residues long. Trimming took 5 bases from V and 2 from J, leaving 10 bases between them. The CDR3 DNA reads TGTGCCAGCAGCCCTAGAAGTACCTACGAGCAGTACTTC. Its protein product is CASSPRSTYEQYF. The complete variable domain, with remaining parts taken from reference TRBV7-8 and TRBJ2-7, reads GAGVSQSPRYKVAKRGQDVALRCDPISGHVSLFWYQQALGQGPEFLTYFQNEAQLDKSGLPSDRFFAERPEGSVSTLKIQRTQQEDSAVYLCASSPRSTYEQYFGPGTRLTVT.

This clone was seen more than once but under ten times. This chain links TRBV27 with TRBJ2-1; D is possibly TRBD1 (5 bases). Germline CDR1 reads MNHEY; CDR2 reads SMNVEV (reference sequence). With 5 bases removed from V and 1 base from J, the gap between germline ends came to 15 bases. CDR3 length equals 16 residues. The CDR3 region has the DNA TGTGCCAGCAGTCCGATAGGGGATGTTTCCTACAATGAGCAGTTCTTC. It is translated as CASSPIGDVSYNEQFF.

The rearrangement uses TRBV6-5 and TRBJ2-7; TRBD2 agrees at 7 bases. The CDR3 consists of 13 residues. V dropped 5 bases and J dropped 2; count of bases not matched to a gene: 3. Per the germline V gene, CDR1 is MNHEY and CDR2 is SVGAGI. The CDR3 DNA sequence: TGTGCCAGCAGTAGGACTAGGACCTACGAGCAGTACTTC. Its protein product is CASSRTRTYEQYF.

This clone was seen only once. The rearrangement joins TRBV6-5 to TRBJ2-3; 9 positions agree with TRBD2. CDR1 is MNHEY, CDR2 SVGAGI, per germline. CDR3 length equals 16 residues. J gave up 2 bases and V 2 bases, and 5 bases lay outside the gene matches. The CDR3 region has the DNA TGTGCCAGCAGTTACGGGCGGGGGGGCCCCACAGATACGCAGTATTTT. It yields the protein CASSYGRGGPTDTQYF.

The CDR3 protein is CASSQHTGEYSNQPQHF. CDR3 bases: TGTGCCAGCAGCCAACACACAGGGGAATATAGCAATCAGCCCCAGCATTTT. This chain uses TRBV4-2 with TRBJ1-5; the match to TRBD1 covers 7 bases. CDR1 LGHNA and CDR2 YNFKEQ come from the germline V gene. V shed 2 bases, J shed 0 bases, and the junction held 7 bases outside the gene matches. The CDR3 contains 17 residues.

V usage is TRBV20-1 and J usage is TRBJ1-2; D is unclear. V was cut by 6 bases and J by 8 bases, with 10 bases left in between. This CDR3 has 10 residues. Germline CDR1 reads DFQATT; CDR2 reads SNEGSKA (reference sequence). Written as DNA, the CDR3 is TGCAGTGCCCCGGTGAGGGGCTACACCTTC. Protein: CSAPVRGYTF.

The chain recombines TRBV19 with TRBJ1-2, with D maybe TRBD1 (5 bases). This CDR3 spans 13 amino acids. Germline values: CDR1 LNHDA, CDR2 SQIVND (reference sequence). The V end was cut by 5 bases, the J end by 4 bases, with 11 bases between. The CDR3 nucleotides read TGTGCCAGTAGTCCGGGGGTGGGCTATGGCTACACCTTC. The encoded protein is CASSPGVGYGYTF.

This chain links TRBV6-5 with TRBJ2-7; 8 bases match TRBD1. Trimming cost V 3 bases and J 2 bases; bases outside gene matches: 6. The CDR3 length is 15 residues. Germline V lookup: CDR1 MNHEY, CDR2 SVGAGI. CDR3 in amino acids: CASSYYRGSPYEQYF. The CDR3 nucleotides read TGTGCCAGCAGTTATTACAGGGGGAGCCCCTACGAGCAGTACTTC.

CDR3 in amino acids: CASSVVSEQYF. DNA for the CDR3: TGTGCCAGCAGCGTAGTTAGCGAGCAGTACTTC. This chain links TRBV9 with TRBJ2-7; D not resolved. The V end was cut by 0 bases, the J end by 6 bases, with 4 bases between. The CDR3 has 11 residues. Looked up from germline, CDR1 is SGDLS and CDR2 is YYNGEE. The full variable domain, completed using reference TRBV9 and TRBJ2-7, is DSGVTQTPKHLITATGQRVTLRCSPRSGDLSVYWYQQSLDQGLQFLIQYYNGEERAKGNILERFSAQQFPDLHSELNLSSLELGDSALYFCASSVVSEQYFGPGTRLTVT.

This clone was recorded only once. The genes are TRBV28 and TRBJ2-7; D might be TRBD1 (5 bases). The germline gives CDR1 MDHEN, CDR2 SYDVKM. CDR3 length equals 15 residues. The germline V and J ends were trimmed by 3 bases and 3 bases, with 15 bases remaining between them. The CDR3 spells CASSFLRRDHYEQYF. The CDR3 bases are TGTGCCAGCAGTTTCCTACGCAGGGATCACTACGAGCAGTACTTC.

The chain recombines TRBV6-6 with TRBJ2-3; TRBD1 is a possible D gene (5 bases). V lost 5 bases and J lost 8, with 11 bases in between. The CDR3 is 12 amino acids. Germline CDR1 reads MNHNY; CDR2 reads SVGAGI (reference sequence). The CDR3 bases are TGTGCCAGCAGTCCCACAGGTGGTACGCAGTATTTT. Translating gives CASSPTGGTQYF.